What follows is one T cell receptor (beta chain) and its context. The CDR3 has 15 amino acids. Trimming took 5 bases from V and 7 from J; bases not matched to a gene: 11. Germline values: CDR1 SEHNR, CDR2 FQNEAQ (reference sequence). How the authors handled the data: Amplified reference gene primers provided the basis for estimating nucleated cell counts. Data came from immunoSEQ multiplex PCR; TCRdb stores just in-frame clones and leaves some out. V and J calls plus clone size are reproduced from that table; the DNA served to infer D and trimming. The table lists more than 250,000 clones, roughly 88% of them singletons, with 1.5% to 2% in the top ten. This specimen comes from a study of blood T cell repertoires in COVID-19. As for the study in general: COVID-19 samples from acute and convalescent phases originated in the United States, Italy and Spain. Sources were T cells, B-cell-depleted T cells, or PBMCs; the material itself was cDNA or gDNA.

The sequence derives from a woman aged 45-59 years with acute or convalescent COVID-19. The gene calls are TRBV7-9 and TRBJ2-1; 7 nucleotides align to TRBD1. Sequenced input: peripheral blood. The CDR3 sequence is CASSGDRAKGNEQFF. CDR3 nucleotides: TGTGCCAGCAGCGGAGACAGGGCGAAAGGGAATGAGCAGTTCTTC. The full variable domain, its missing parts supplied by reference TRBV7-9 and TRBJ2-1, is DTGVSQNPRHKITKRGQNVTFRCDPISEHNRLYWYRQTLGQGPEFLTYFQNEAQLEKSRLLSDRFSAERPKGSFSTLEIQRTEQGDSAMYLCASSGDRAKGNEQFFGPGTRLTVL.